The clone carrying this TCR beta chain was counted only a few times. The antigen remains undetermined. Libraries were prepared by immunoSEQ multiplex PCR; TCRdb keeps only in-frame clonotypes and omits some of them. The table records 40,000 or so clones, roughly 89% of them present only once. The sample is drawn from a study of neoadjuvant nivolumab and ipilimumab in lung cancer. Regarding the study as a whole: TCR clonality did not significantly correlate with pathologic tumor regression.

The CDR3 length is 15 residues. The germline gives CDR1 MGHDK, CDR2 SYGVNS. Trimming removed 8 bases from V and 1 base from J, with 14 bases in between. V usage is TRBV25-1 and J usage is TRBJ2-2; tentative D call: TRBD2 (7 bases). Source: peripheral blood, taken before neoadjuvant nivolumab, alone or with ipilimumab. The origin of this receptor is an adult with non-small cell lung cancer. The CDR3 DNA sequence: TGTGCCAGCGGGGGGGCCGAGGGGAACACCGGGGAGCTGTTTTTT. Translated: CASGGAEGNTGELFF.